The 24 T cell receptor beta chains in this list originate from one sample, sequenced in a study of T cell responses to AZD1222 COVID-19 vaccine. Generated by immunoSEQ multiplex PCR, the TCRdb table keeps only in-frame clones and is missing some. The sample has 100,000 to 150,000 clones; over 75% are singletons. Sequenced material: peripheral blood, taken on day 0 of AZD1222 vaccination. Every receptor here comes from an adult in good health.

The rearrangement joins TRBV6-5 to TRBJ1-1, with D uncertain. Germline V CDR1 and CDR2: MNHEY, SVGAGI. This CDR3 comprises 13 residues. The CDR3 DNA reads as TGTGCGATCAAAGAGGCTATGAACACTGAAGCTTTCTTT. It encodes CAIKEAMNTEAFF.

The V and J genes are TRBV7-2 and TRBJ2-7; no definite D call. This CDR3 is 13 amino acids long. Germline CDR1 SGHTA, CDR2 FQGNSA. Trimming left V 0 bases short and J 3 bases short, with 6 bases between. The chain's CDR3 is CASSLAPGYEQYF. For the CDR3, the DNA is TGTGCCAGCAGCTTAGCGCCGGGCTACGAGCAGTACTTC.

The J gene is TRBJ1-2, the V gene TRBV11-2; no definite D call. CDR3 length: 14 amino acids. Trimming left V 6 bases short and J 7 bases short, with 18 bases between. CDR1 and CDR2 from the germline V gene are SGHAT and FQNNGV. The CDR3 protein is CASRPGAYPPGYTF. DNA for the CDR3: TGTGCCAGCAGGCCTGGAGCCTACCCCCCTGGCTACACCTTC.

The CDR3 loop is CASSVDRGPLNGYTF. DNA of the CDR3: TGCGCCAGCAGCGTGGACAGGGGCCCCCTCAATGGCTACACCTTC. The chain has TRBV5-1 and TRBJ1-2; TRBD1 aligns across 9 bases. The CDR3 consists of 15 residues. The germline V gene has CDR1 SGHRS and CDR2 YFSETQ. V was clipped by 4 bases and J by 6 bases; unmatched bases: 10.

The V call is TRBV19, the J call TRBJ2-2, with unresolved D. Germline V gene sequence: CDR1 LNHDA, CDR2 SQIVND (reference sequence). With 3 bases removed from V and 1 base from J, the gap between germline ends came to 6 bases. The CDR3 extends over 14 amino acids. In DNA, the CDR3 is TGTGCCAGTAGTATCTCCAGGAACACCGGGGAGCTGTTTTTT. Residues: CASSISRNTGELFF.

The V gene is TRBV6-5, the J gene TRBJ2-7; D perhaps matches TRBD2 (6 bases). With 4 bases removed from V and 2 bases from J, the gap between germline ends came to 12 bases. The CDR3 contains 14 residues. CDR1 and CDR2 from the germline V gene are MNHEY and SVGAGI. The CDR3 coding sequence is TGTGCCAGCAGTTCAGGGAGACTAGCCTACGAGCAGTACTTC. It is translated as CASSSGRLAYEQYF.

The CDR3 loop reads CASSIVAGLGNSPLHF. The DNA for the CDR3 is TGTGCCAGTAGTATCGTTGCAGGGCTTGGAAATTCACCCCTCCACTTT. This chain uses TRBV19 with TRBJ1-6; possibly TRBD1 for D (5 bases). The CDR3 consists of 16 residues. V lost 3 bases, J lost 7 bases, and 16 bases lay in between. Germline CDR1 reads LNHDA; CDR2 reads SQIVND (reference sequence).

J is TRBJ1-1 and V is TRBV7-2, with D possibly matching TRBD1 (6 bases). The CDR3 has 15 residues. Germline values: CDR1 SGHTA, CDR2 FQGNSA. The ends were cut back, 2 bases at V and 3 bases at J, with 13 bases in the middle. Here the CDR3 DNA reads TGTGCCAGCAGCTTATTATGGGGGCGATACACTGAAGCTTTCTTT. Amino acids: CASSLLWGRYTEAFF.

The chain joins TRBV4-3 to TRBJ2-7; D possibly matches TRBD1 or TRBD2 (5 bases each). With 1 base removed from V and 3 bases from J, the gap between germline ends came to 13 bases. The CDR3 consists of 15 residues. Germline V gene sequence: CDR1 LGHNA, CDR2 YSLEER. The CDR3 is CASSQAPGPGYEQYF. The CDR3 DNA follows: TGCGCCAGCAGCCAAGCCCCGGGACCCGGCTACGAGCAGTACTTC.

The J gene is TRBJ2-2, the V gene TRBV5-1; 11 bases fit TRBD1. The V segment lost 4 bases and the J segment 7 bases; nucleotides outside the gene matches: 9. Germline values: CDR1 SGHRS, CDR2 YFSETQ. The CDR3 is 16 residues long. DNA for the CDR3: TGCGCCAGCAGCCCCAGGACAGGGGGCGCGGACGGGGAGCTGTTTTTT. Protein product: CASSPRTGGADGELFF.

The chain links TRBV10-3 to TRBJ2-5; 7 bases map to TRBD1. The CDR3 extends over 14 amino acids. With V trimmed by 9 bases and J by 4 bases, 11 bases remained unmatched. Germline-derived CDR1 and CDR2 are ENHRY and SYGVKD. CDR3 residues: CAISKPTGVETQYF. The CDR3 DNA follows: TGTGCCATTTCTAAACCTACAGGGGTAGAGACCCAGTACTTC.

The chain combines TRBV19 with TRBJ1-1, with TRBD1 matching 7 bases. The CDR3 consists of 17 residues. From germline, CDR1 is LNHDA and CDR2 SQIVND (reference sequence). The V and J ends lost 1 base and 1 base, in that order; junction bases with no gene match: 9. CDR3 in amino acids: CASSIGQGVARNTEAFF. CDR3 bases: TGTGCCAGTAGTATAGGGCAGGGGGTGGCTCGGAACACTGAAGCTTTCTTT.

V gene TRBV6-5 combines with J gene TRBJ2-7; 10 nucleotides agree with TRBD2. V dropped 2 bases and J dropped 5; count of bases not matched to a gene: 9. This CDR3 comprises 16 residues. Germline lookup yields CDR1 MNHEY and CDR2 SVGAGI. The chain's CDR3 is CASSYRAGGRGNEQYF. The CDR3, as DNA: TGTGCCAGCAGTTACCGAGCGGGAGGGCGAGGGAACGAGCAGTACTTC.

CDR3 in amino acids: CASSSGQGAWEQYF. CDR3 sequence (DNA): TGTGCCAGCAGCTCGGGACAGGGTGCGTGGGAGCAGTACTTC. The chain employs TRBV7-6 and TRBJ2-7; 9 nucleotides line up with TRBD1. CDR3 length equals 14 residues. In germline, CDR1 is SGHVS, CDR2 FNYEAQ. Losses at the gene ends were 4 bases for V and 7 bases for J; bases not matched to a gene: 8.

This clone was found a few times. This chain links TRBV6-5 with TRBJ1-3, with D unclear. Germline assignment: CDR1 MNHEY and CDR2 SVGAGI. Trimming left V 2 bases short and J 0 bases short, with 8 bases between. There are 15 residues in the CDR3. The CDR3 DNA follows: TGTGCCAGCAGTTACGTCGGCAACTCTGGAAACACCATATATTTT. Translated, it gives CASSYVGNSGNTIYF.

This chain links TRBV28 with TRBJ1-6; 9 nucleotides align to TRBD1. This CDR3 has 14 residues. The V gene end was trimmed by 6 bases and the J gene end by 9 bases; junction bases not matched to a gene: 6. Per the germline V gene, CDR1 is MDHEN and CDR2 is SYDVKM. The DNA of the CDR3 is TGTGCCAGCAGCTCGGGACAGGGAGGTTCACCCCTCCACTTT. It translates to CASSSGQGGSPLHF.

With respect to this clone: At one boundary the junction diverges from the germline segment, which might be a read error. The V gene is TRBV6-1, the J gene TRBJ2-7; 7 bases align to TRBD1. Per germline, CDR1 MNHNS and CDR2 SASEGT. The CDR3 is made up of 14 amino acids. CDR3 amino acids: CASREGDRVSEQYF. The CDR3 DNA reads as TGTGCCAGCAGAGAAGGAGACAGGGTTAGCGAGCAGTACTTC.

This sequence joins TRBV28 and TRBJ2-2; a possible D gene is TRBD1 (6 bases). Trimming took 7 bases from V and 7 from J, leaving 25 bases between them. Germline-derived CDR1 and CDR2 are MDHEN and SYDVKM. The CDR3 covers 17 residues. CDR3: CASTSPFLNRASGELFF. The CDR3 DNA follows: TGTGCCAGCACCTCACCCTTCCTCAACAGGGCGAGCGGGGAGCTGTTTTTT.

The rearrangement uses TRBV3-1 (or the pseudogene TRBV3-2) and TRBJ2-1; 9 bases fit TRBD2. Germline V gives CDR1 LGHDT, CDR2 YNNKEL (reference sequence). The CDR3 totals 20 residues. Trimming cost V 1 base and J 0 bases; bases outside gene matches: 13. DNA of the CDR3: TGTGCCAGCAGCCAAGTCCTCACTCTTAGCGGGAGCGGCTCCTACAATGAGCAGTTCTTC. This encodes CASSQVLTLSGSGSYNEQFF.

The chain has TRBV6-5 and TRBJ1-5; 7 nucleotides match TRBD1. The V gene's germline CDR1 is MNHEY and CDR2 SVGAGI. V dropped 6 bases and J dropped 5; count of bases not matched to a gene: 10. The CDR3 has 15 residues. The CDR3 sequence is CASSQEGGGHQPQHF. CDR3 nucleotides: TGTGCCAGCAGCCAAGAGGGAGGGGGCCATCAGCCCCAGCATTTT.

The chain carries TRBV12-5 and TRBJ1-2, with 7 bases lining up with TRBD1. The CDR3 totals 15 residues. Germline CDR1 reads LGHNT; CDR2 reads FRNRAP. The ends lost 5 bases at V and 6 bases at J; junction bases unmatched: 12. The CDR3 sequence is CASGQGQRVGHGYTF. The CDR3, as DNA: TGTGCTAGTGGTCAGGGACAGCGGGTCGGTCATGGCTACACCTTC. The full variable domain, in which reference TRBV12-5 and TRBJ1-2 provide the parts outside the CDR3, is DARVTQTPRHKVTEMGQEVTMRCQPILGHNTVFWYRQTMMQGLELLAYFRNRAPLDDSGMPKDRFSAEMPDATLATLKIQPSEPRDSAVYFCASGQGQRVGHGYTFGSGTRLTVV.

V and J are TRBV6-2 or TRBV6-3 and TRBJ2-1; 11 bases are a match to TRBD2. Germline V gene data show CDR1 as MNHEY and CDR2 as SVGEGT. This CDR3 spans 15 amino acids. V lost 2 bases, J lost 8 bases, and 5 bases stayed unmatched. The chain's CDR3 is CASSYPILAGDEQFF. CDR3 DNA: TGTGCCAGCAGTTACCCTATACTAGCGGGAGATGAGCAGTTCTTC.

V usage is TRBV7-9 and J usage is TRBJ1-6; 8 bases map to TRBD1. Germline CDR1 SEHNR, CDR2 FQNEAQ (reference sequence). This CDR3 contains 14 residues. The V gene end was trimmed by 3 bases and the J gene end by 10 bases; junction bases not matched to a gene: 5. The CDR3 DNA follows: TGTGCCAGCAGCTTGGACAGGGCGGGATCACCCCTCCACTTT. Its translation: CASSLDRAGSPLHF. The variable domain in full, with the rest retrieved from reference TRBV7-9 and TRBJ1-6, is DTGVSQNPRHKITKRGQNVTFRCDPISEHNRLYWYRQTLGQGPEFLTYFQNEAQLEKSRLLSDRFSAERPKGSFSTLEIQRTEQGDSAMYLCASSLDRAGSPLHFGNGTRLTVT.

The chain couples TRBV27 to TRBJ2-7; 14 bases match TRBD2. This CDR3 spans 19 amino acids. Germline V gives CDR1 MNHEY, CDR2 SMNVEV (reference sequence). The junction had 11 bases not matched to a gene; V was cut back by 4 bases and J by 0 bases. Here the CDR3 reads CASSSPGLAGERASYEQYF. As DNA, the CDR3 is TGTGCCAGCAGTTCTCCGGGACTAGCGGGGGAGCGAGCCTCCTACGAGCAGTACTTC.